One and the same sample provided the 7 T cell receptor beta chains below, sequenced in a study of T cell clonality in common variable immunodeficiency (dated by TCRdb to between 2015 and 2016). Overall results and qualifications from the work: Reportedly, TCRbeta sequences from CVID had fewer deletions and N-nucleotide insertions, and highly modified clones with 13 or more V deletions were absent from CVID.

These receptors lack a known antigen. Library method: the immunoSEQ multiplex PCR assay. In its TCRdb copy, this immuneACCESS table keeps in-frame sequences only and misses some clones. Where compared with another copy, unresolved V genes explain less than half of these, and the others have no known cause. The table notes 25,000 to 30,000 clones here, none of them singletons. The ten largest make up nearly 25% of the sample. The sample comprised peripheral blood mononuclear cells. All receptors come from a human donor with common variable immunodeficiency.

The sample holds many counts of this clone. The read terminates 3 residues ahead of where the CDR3 ends, so the germline J gene completes it. This chain joins TRBV7-2 and TRBJ2-1; unclear D gene. This CDR3 is built from 14 residues. V was cut by 5 bases and J by 3 bases, with 11 bases left in between. The germline gives CDR1 SGHTA, CDR2 FQGNSA. CDR3: CASSLSSGYNEQFF. The covered CDR3 bases are TGTGCCAGCAGCCTTAGTAGTGGCTACAATGAG.

The table lists this clone with many counts. The CDR3 end is not reached by the read, which stops 3 residues before it; the germline J gene fills it in. The chain is built from TRBV6-2 or TRBV6-3 and TRBJ2-4; no clear D gene. Per germline, CDR1 MNHEY and CDR2 SVGEGT. CDR3 length: 13 amino acids. The V and J ends lost 4 bases and 4 bases respectively, with 8 bases between them. The CDR3 protein is CASSLSAKNIQYF. Partial CDR3 DNA: TGTGCCAGCAGTTTAAGCGCGAAAAACATT.

At least ten counts were recorded for this clone. The CDR3 end is not reached by the read, which stops 3 residues before it; the germline J gene fills it in. The chain combines TRBV7-8 with TRBJ2-7; TRBD1 aligns across 8 bases. The germline gives CDR1 SGHVS, CDR2 FQNEAQ. The CDR3 is 15 amino acids. V was pared by 7 bases and J by 2 bases, with 10 bases of the junction left unmatched. The CDR3 sequence: CASTKAGTGTYEQYF. CDR3 DNA (partial): TGTGCCAGCACCAAAGCCGGGACAGGAACCTACGAG.

This clone was counted ten times or more. Read data end 3 residues before the CDR3 end; the end is taken from the germline J gene. The chain combines TRBV7-9 with TRBJ2-1; 11 bases are a match to TRBD2. V shed 2 bases and J 8 bases; nucleotides not matched to a gene: 5. The CDR3 loop spans 15 amino acids. Germline V CDR1 and CDR2: SEHNR, FQNEAQ (reference sequence). CDR3 bases read: TGTGCCAGCAGCTTACCTAGCGGGAGGATAGATGAG. Its translation: CASSLPSGRIDE. In full, the CDR3 is CASSLPSGRIDEQFF.

About this clone itself: The CDR3 end lies 3 residues beyond the end of the read and is filled in from the germline J gene. The chain links TRBV19 to TRBJ1-1; 7 bases map to TRBD1. J was trimmed by 5 bases and V by 5 bases; bases with no gene match: 8. The CDR3 extends over 14 amino acids. Per the germline V gene, CDR1 is LNHDA and CDR2 is SQIVND (reference sequence). The CDR3: CASSVYRGWTEAFF. CDR3 DNA (partial): TGTGCCAGTAGTGTTTACAGGGGTTGGACTGAA.

This clone was counted ten times or more. The observed sequence ends 3 residues before the CDR3 terminus, with the missing tail filled in from the germline J gene. The rearrangement uses TRBV7-8 and TRBJ1-1; D is undetermined. This CDR3 spans 13 amino acids. Germline loops: CDR1 SGHVS, CDR2 FQNEAQ. V dropped 3 bases and J dropped 1 base, with 6 bases sitting between them. The chain's CDR3 is CASSLEGNTEAFF. The sequenced CDR3 bases are TGTGCCAGCAGCTTGGAGGGGAACACTGAA. The full variable domain, its missing parts supplied by reference TRBV7-8 and TRBJ1-1, is GAGVSQSPRYKVAKRGQDVALRCDPISGHVSLFWYQQALGQGPEFLTYFQNEAQLDKSGLPSDRFFAERPEGSVSTLKIQRTQQEDSAVYLCASSLEGNTEAFFGQGTRLTVV.

In the case of this clone: A much larger clone lies one base from this, so it may be a read error. The CDR3 end falls 3 residues outside the read, so it is completed with the germline J gene. Other DNA variants within this sample encode the same CDR3. The V call is TRBV6-2 or TRBV6-3, the J call TRBJ2-4, with TRBD1 matching over 10 bases. The junction had 8 bases not matched to a gene; V was cut back by 8 bases and J by 7 bases. The CDR3 length is 14 residues. Per germline, CDR1 MNHEY and CDR2 SVGEGT. Here the CDR3 reads CASRRAGQGNIQYF. CDR3 DNA (partial): TGTGCCAGCCGGAGAGCGGGACAGGGGAACATT.